The 7 T cell receptor beta chains presented below share a single source sample, sequenced in a study of OX40 agonist ivuxolimab in advanced cancers. The data were produced by immunoSEQ multiplex PCR, yet TCRdb's version contains in-frame clones alone and is incomplete. The sample yields about 91,000 clones, about 83% seen once. The sequencing used CD4+ or CD8+ T cells sorted from blood, collected in a trial of the OX40 agonist ivuxolimab. The receptors come from an adult with an advanced solid tumor such as melanoma, head and neck, liver or kidney cancer.

Worth noting for this clone: This CDR3 is also generated by other DNA sequences in the sample. The rearrangement uses TRBV2 and TRBJ1-5; 9 nucleotides align to TRBD1. V was clipped by 6 bases and J by 4 bases; unmatched bases: 1. The length of the CDR3 is 13 residues. Germline V CDR1 and CDR2: SNHLY, FYNNEI. This CDR3 is CASSGTGNQPQHF. DNA of the CDR3: TGTGCCAGCAGCGGGACAGGGAATCAGCCCCAGCATTTT.

This clone was found once. V usage is TRBV11-3 and J usage is TRBJ2-1, with TRBD1 identical over 7 bases. The junction had 2 bases not matched to a gene; V was cut back by 5 bases and J by 1 base. Looked up from germline, CDR1 is SGHNT and CDR2 is YENEEA. The length of the CDR3 is 14 residues. This chain's CDR3 is CASSQGQSYNEQFF. CDR3 DNA sequence: TGTGCCAGCAGCCAGGGACAGTCCTACAATGAGCAGTTCTTC.

This clone was detected once. The CDR3 reads CASSRLESTDTQYF. The CDR3 nucleotides read TGTGCCAGCAGCAGACTGGAGAGCACAGATACGCAGTATTTT. This chain links TRBV5-4 with TRBJ2-3; D call uncertain. V was shortened by 4 bases and J by 0 bases, with 9 bases between the two germline ends. This CDR3 region has 14 residues. Germline V gene sequence: CDR1 SGHNT, CDR2 YYREEE (reference sequence).

The CDR3 reads CASSIRGTGTEAFF. CDR3 nucleotides: TGTGCCAGCAGCATCAGGGGGACGGGCACTGAAGCTTTCTTT. This chain connects TRBV7-9 to TRBJ1-1, with 7 bases identical to TRBD1. Germline V lookup: CDR1 SEHNR, CDR2 FQNEAQ (reference sequence). This CDR3 contains 14 residues. V lost 5 bases to trimming and J lost 4 bases; unmatched junction nucleotides: 7. The whole variable domain, remainder taken from reference TRBV7-9 and TRBJ1-1, is DTGVSQNPRHKITKRGQNVTFRCDPISEHNRLYWYRQTLGQGPEFLTYFQNEAQLEKSRLLSDRFSAERPKGSFSTLEIQRTEQGDSAMYLCASSIRGTGTEAFFGQGTRLTVV.

The chain links TRBV6-5 to TRBJ1-1, with 7 bases lining up with TRBD1. The J segment lost 2 bases and the V segment lost 4 bases, leaving 4 bases of the junction unmatched. Germline CDR1 and CDR2: MNHEY and SVGAGI. The length of the CDR3 is 14 residues. The CDR3 spells CASSWGTDNTEAFF. DNA for the CDR3: TGTGCCAGCAGTTGGGGGACAGACAACACTGAAGCTTTCTTT.

This clone was observed a few times. V usage is TRBV5-1 and J usage is TRBJ1-1; no definite D call. V shed 9 bases and J shed 0 bases, with 15 bases lying between them. There are 14 residues in the CDR3. Germline V gives CDR1 SGHRS, CDR2 YFSETQ. CDR3 residues: CATREGSVNTEAFF. The CDR3 region has the DNA TGCGCCACTCGAGAGGGTTCCGTGAACACTGAAGCTTTCTTT.

The chain couples TRBV7-9 to TRBJ2-2, with a possible D match to TRBD2 (7 bases). Trimming cost V 1 base and J 4 bases, with 10 bases left between them. The CDR3 totals 15 residues. Germline V gene data show CDR1 as SEHNR and CDR2 as FQNEAQ (reference sequence). The CDR3 nucleotides read TGTGCCAGCAGCTTAGTGGCGGGGGCCACCGGGGAGCTGTTTTTT. Protein product: CASSLVAGATGELFF.